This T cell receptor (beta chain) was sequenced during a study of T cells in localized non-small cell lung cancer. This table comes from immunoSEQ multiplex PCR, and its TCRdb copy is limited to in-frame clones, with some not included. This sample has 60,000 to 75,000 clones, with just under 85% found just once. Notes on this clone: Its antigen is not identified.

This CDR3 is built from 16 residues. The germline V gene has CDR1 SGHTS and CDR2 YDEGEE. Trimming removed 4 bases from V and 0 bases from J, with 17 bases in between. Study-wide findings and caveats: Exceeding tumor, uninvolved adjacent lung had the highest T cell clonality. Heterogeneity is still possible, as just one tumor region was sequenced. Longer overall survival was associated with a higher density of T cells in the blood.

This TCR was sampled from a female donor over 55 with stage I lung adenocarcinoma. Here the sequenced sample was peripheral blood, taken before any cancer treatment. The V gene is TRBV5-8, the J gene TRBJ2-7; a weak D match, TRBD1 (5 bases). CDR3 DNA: TGTGCCAGCAGCCCTTTACGACAGTCGAACTCCTACGAGCAGTACTTC. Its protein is CASSPLRQSNSYEQYF.